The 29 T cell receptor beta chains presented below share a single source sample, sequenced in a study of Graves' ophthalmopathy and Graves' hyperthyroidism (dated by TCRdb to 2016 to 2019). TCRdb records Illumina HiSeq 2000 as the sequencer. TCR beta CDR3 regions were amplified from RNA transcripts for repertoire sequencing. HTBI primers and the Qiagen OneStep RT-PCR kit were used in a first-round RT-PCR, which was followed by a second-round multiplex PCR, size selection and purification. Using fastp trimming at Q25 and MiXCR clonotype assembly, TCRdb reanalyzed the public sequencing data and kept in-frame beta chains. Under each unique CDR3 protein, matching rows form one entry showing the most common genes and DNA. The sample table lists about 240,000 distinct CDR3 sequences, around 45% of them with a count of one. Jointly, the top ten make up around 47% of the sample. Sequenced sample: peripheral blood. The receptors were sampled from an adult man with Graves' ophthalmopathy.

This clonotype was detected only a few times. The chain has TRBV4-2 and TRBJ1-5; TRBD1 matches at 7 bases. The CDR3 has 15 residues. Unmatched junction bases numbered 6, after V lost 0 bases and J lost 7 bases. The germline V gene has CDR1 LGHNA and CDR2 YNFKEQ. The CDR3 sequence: CASSQDSGGDQPQHF. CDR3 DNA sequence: TGTGCCAGCAGCCAAGATTCAGGGGGGGACCAGCCCCAGCATTTT.

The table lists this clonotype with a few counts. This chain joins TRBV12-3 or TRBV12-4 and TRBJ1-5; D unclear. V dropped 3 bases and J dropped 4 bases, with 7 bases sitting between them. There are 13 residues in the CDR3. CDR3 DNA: TGTGCCAGCAGTTTTCAGCCGAATCAGCCCCAGCATTTT. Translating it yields CASSFQPNQPQHF.

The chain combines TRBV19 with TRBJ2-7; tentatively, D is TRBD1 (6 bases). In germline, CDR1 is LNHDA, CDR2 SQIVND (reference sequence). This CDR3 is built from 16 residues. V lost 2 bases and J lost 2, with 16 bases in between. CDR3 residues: CASSIYSFRGPYEQYF. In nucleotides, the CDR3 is TGTGCCAGTAGTATATACAGCTTCAGGGGACCCTACGAGCAGTACTTC.

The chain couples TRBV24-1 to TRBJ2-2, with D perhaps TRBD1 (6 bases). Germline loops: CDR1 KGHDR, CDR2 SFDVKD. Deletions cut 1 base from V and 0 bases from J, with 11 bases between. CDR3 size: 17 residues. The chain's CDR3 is CATSDFFGTPNTGELFF. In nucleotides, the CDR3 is TGTGCCACCAGTGATTTTTTCGGGACACCGAACACCGGGGAGCTGTTTTTT.

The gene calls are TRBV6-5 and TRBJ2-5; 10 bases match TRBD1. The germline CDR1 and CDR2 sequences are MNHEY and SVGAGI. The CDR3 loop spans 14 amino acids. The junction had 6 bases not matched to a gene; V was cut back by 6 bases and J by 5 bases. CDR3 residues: CASRQTGGGETQYF. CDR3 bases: TGTGCCAGCAGACAGACAGGGGGCGGGGAGACCCAGTACTTC.

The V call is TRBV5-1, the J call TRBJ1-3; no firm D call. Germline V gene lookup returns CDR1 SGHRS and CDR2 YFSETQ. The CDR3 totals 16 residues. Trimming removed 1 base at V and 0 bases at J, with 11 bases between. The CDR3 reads CASSLSGRSSGNTIYF. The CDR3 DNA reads TGCGCCAGCAGCTTGAGCGGACGCAGCTCTGGAAACACCATATATTTT.

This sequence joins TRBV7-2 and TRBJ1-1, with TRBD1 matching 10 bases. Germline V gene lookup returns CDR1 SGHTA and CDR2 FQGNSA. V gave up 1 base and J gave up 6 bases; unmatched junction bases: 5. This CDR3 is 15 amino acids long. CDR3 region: CASSLGDRGNAEAFF. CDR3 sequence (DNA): TGTGCCAGCAGCTTAGGGGACAGGGGCAACGCTGAAGCTTTCTTT.

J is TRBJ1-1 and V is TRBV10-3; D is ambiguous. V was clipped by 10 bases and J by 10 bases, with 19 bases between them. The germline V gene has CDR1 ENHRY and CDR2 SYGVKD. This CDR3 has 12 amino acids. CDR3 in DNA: TGTGCCAGTCATGGGCCTCTCGGAGGAGCTTTCTTT. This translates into CASHGPLGGAFF.

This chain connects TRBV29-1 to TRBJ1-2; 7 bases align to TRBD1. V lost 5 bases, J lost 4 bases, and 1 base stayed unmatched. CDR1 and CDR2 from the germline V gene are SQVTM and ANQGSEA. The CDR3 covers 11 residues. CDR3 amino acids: CSVWTGYGYTF. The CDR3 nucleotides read TGCAGCGTTTGGACAGGCTATGGCTACACCTTC.

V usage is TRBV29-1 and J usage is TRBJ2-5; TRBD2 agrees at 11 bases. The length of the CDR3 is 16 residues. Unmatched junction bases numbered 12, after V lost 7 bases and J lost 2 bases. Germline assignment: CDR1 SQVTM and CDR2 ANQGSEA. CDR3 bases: TGCAGCGCCGGGGGGCTTAGCGGGAGGGTACAAGAGACCCAGTACTTC. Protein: CSAGGLSGRVQETQYF.

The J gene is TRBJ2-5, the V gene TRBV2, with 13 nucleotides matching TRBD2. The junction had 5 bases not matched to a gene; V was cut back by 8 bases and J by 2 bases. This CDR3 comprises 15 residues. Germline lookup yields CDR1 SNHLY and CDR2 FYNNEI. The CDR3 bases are TGTGCCAGCGAGACTAGCGGGAGGACGCAAGAGACCCAGTACTTC. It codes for CASETSGRTQETQYF.

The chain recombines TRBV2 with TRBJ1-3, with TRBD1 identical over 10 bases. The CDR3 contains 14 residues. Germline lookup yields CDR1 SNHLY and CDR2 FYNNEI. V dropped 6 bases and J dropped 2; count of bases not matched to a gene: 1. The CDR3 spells CASSGTGAGNTIYF. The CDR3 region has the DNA TGTGCCAGCAGCGGGACAGGGGCTGGAAACACCATATATTTT.

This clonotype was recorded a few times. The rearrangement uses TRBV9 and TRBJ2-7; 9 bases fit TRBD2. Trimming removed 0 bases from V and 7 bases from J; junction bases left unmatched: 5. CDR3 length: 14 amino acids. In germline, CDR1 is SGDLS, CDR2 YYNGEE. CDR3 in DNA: TGTGCCAGCAGCGTAGGTGGTAGCGGGAGAGAGCAGTACTTC. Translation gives CASSVGGSGREQYF.

The CDR3 protein is CATSGRIEKNTEAFF. The CDR3, as DNA: TGTGCCACCAGTGGCCGCATTGAGAAGAACACTGAAGCTTTCTTT. This chain uses TRBV24-1 with TRBJ1-1; D is unclear. The V end was cut by 5 bases, the J end by 1 base, with 13 bases between. From germline, CDR1 is KGHDR and CDR2 SFDVKD. CDR3 size: 15 residues.

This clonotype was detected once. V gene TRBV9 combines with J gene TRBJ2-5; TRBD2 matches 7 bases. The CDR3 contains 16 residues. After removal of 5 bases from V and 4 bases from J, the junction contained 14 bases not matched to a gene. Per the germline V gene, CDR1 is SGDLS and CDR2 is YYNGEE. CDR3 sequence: CASSSPGGGFLETQYF. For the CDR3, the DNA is TGTGCCAGCAGTTCCCCCGGCGGGGGTTTTCTAGAGACCCAGTACTTC.

The CDR3 DNA reads TGTGCCACAGGGACAGGGGGCGGGGAGCTGTTTTTT. As protein: CATGTGGGELFF. The genes are TRBV24-1 and TRBJ2-2; 11 bases fit TRBD1. The ends lost 10 bases at V and 7 bases at J; junction bases unmatched: 1. The CDR3 sequence is 12 residues long. Germline-derived CDR1 and CDR2 are KGHDR and SFDVKD.

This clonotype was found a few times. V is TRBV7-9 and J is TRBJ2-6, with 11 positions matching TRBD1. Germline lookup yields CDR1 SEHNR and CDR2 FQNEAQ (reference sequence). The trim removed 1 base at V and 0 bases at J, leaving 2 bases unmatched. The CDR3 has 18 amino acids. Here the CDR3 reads CASSLGGTGGSGANVLTF. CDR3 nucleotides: TGTGCCAGCAGCTTAGGGGGGACAGGGGGCTCTGGGGCCAACGTCCTGACTTTC.

Here the CDR3 DNA reads TGTGCCAGCAGCAGGGGGGAGCGGAGCTCCTACGAGCAGTACTTC. Amino acid sequence: CASSRGERSSYEQYF. The chain recombines TRBV11-1 with TRBJ2-7; D tentatively fits TRBD1 or TRBD2 (6 bases each). The V end was cut by 5 bases, the J end by 0 bases, with 14 bases between. This CDR3 spans 15 amino acids. Germline CDR1 SGHAT, CDR2 FQDESV (reference sequence).

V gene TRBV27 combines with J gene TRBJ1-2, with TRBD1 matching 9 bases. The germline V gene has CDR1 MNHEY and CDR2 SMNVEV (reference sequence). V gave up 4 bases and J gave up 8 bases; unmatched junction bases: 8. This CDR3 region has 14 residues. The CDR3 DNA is TGTGCCAGCAGTTCGACCCGGGACAGGGAAGGCTACACCTTC. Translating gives CASSSTRDREGYTF.

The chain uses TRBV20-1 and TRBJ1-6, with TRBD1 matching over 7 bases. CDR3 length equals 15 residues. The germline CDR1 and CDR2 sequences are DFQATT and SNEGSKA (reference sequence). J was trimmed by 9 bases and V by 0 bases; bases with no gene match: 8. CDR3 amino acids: CSARDATGFGSPLHF. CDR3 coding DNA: TGCAGTGCTAGAGATGCGACAGGGTTCGGTTCACCCCTCCACTTT.

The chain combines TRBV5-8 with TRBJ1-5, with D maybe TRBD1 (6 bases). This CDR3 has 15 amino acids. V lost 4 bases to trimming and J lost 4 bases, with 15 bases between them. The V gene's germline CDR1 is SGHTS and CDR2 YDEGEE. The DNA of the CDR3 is TGTGCCAGCAGCCCAGAGGGGGGGCTTAATCAGCCCCAGCATTTT. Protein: CASSPEGGLNQPQHF.

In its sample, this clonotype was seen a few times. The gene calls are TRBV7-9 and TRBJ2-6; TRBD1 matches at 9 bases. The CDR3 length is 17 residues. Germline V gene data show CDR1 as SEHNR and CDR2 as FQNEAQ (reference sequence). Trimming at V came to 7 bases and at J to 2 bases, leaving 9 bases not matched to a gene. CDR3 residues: CASTQGQGDPGANVLTF. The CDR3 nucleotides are TGTGCCAGCACCCAGGGACAGGGTGACCCTGGGGCCAACGTCCTGACTTTC.

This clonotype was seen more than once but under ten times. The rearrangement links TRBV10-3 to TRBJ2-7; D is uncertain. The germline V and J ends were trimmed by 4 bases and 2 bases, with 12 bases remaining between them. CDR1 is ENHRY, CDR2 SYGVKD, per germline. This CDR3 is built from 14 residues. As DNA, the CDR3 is TGTGCCATCAGTGCGGTGATAGCAACCTACGAGCAGTACTTC. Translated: CAISAVIATYEQYF.

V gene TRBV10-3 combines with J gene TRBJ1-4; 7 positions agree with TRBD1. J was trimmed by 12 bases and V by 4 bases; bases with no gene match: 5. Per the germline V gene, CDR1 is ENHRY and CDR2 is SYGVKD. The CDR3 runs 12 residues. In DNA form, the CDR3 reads TGTGCCATCAGTGGGGGGGACAGCCAACTGTTTTTT. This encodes CAISGGDSQLFF.

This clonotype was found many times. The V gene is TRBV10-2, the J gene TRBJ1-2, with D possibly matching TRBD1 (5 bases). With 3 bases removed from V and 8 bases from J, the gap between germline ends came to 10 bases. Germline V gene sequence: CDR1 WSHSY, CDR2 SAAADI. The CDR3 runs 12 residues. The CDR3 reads CASSERGSGYTF. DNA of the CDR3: TGCGCCAGCAGTGAAAGGGGTTCGGGCTACACCTTC.

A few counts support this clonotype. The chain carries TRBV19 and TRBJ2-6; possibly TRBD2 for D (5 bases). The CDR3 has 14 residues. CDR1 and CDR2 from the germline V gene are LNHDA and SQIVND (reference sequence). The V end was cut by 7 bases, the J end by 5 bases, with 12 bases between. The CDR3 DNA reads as TGTGCCAGTACCCTGACGGGAAGGGCCAACGTCCTGACTTTC. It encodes CASTLTGRANVLTF.

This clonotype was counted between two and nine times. The CDR3 loop is CASSLPPSSGNTIYF. The CDR3 coding sequence is TGTGCCAGCAGCTTACCCCCGTCCTCTGGAAACACCATATATTTT. The chain recombines TRBV7-9 with TRBJ1-3, with D unresolved. Per the germline V gene, CDR1 is SEHNR and CDR2 is FQNEAQ (reference sequence). This CDR3 is 15 amino acids long. V was cut by 2 bases and J by 0 bases, with 8 bases left in between.

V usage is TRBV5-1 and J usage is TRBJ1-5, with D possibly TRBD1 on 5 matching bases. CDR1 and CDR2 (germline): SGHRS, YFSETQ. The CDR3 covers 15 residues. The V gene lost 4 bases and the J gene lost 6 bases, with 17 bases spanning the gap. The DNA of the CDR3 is TGCGCCAGCAGCCCCGGGACGGTAGCAGGTCAGCCCCAGCATTTT. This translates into CASSPGTVAGQPQHF. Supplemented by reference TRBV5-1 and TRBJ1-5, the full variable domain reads KAGVTQTPRYLIKTRGQQVTLSCSPISGHRSVSWYQQTPGQGLQFLFEYFSETQRNKGNFPGRFSGRQFSNSRSEMNVSTLELGDSALYLCASSPGTVAGQPQHFGDGTRLSIL.

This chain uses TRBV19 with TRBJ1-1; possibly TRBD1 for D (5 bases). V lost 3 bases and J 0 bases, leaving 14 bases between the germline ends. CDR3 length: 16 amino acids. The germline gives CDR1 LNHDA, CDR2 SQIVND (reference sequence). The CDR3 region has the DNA TGTGCCAGTAGTATCTCGACCGACAGACTGAACACTGAAGCTTTCTTT. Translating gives CASSISTDRLNTEAFF.